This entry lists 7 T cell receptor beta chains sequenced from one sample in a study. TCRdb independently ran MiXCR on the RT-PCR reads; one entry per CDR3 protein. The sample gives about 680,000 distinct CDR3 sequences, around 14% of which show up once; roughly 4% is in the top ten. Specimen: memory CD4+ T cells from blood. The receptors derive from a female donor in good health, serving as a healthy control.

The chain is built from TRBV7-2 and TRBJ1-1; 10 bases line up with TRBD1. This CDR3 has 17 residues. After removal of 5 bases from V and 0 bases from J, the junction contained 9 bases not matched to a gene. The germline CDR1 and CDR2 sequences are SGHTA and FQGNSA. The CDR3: CASSPGQGRAMNTEAFF. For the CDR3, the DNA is TGTGCCAGCAGCCCGGGACAGGGGCGAGCCATGAACACTGAAGCTTTCTTT.

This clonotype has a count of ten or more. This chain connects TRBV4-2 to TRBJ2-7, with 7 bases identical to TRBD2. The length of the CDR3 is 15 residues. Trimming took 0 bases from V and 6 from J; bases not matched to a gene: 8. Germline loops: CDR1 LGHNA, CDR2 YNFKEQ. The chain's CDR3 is CASSQEVGGPVEQYF. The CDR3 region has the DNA TGTGCCAGCAGCCAAGAAGTGGGAGGGCCCGTCGAGCAGTACTTC.

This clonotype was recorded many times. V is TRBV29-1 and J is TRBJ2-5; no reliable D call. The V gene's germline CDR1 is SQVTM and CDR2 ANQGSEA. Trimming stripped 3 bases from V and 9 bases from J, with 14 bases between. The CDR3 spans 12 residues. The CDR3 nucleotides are TGCAGCGTTGAGGACGTTCGGAGCCCCCAGTACTTC. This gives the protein CSVEDVRSPQYF.

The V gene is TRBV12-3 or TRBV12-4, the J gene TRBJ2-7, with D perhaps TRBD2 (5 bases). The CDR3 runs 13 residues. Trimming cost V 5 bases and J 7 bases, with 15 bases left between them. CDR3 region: CASSLHRGGEQYF. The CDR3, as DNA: TGTGCCAGCAGTCTTCATCGTGGCGGGGAGCAGTACTTC.

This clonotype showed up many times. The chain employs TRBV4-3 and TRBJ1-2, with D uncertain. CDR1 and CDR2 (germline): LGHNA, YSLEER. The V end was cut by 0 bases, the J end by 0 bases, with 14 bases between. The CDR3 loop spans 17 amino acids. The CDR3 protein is CASSQDLYGEANYGYTF. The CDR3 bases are TGCGCCAGCAGCCAAGATCTCTACGGTGAAGCTAACTATGGCTACACCTTC.

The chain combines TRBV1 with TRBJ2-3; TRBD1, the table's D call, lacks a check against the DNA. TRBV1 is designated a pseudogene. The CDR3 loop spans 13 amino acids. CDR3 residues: CTSRTQGADTQYF. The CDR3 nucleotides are TGCACCAGCAGGACACAGGGGGCAGATACGCAGTATTTT.

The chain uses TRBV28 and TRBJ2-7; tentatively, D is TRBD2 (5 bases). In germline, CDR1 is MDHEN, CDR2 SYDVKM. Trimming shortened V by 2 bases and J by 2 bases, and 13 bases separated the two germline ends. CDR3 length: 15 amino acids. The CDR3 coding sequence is TGTGCCAGCAGTTTAGCGGGCTCGCGGACCTACGAGCAGTACTTC. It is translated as CASSLAGSRTYEQYF.